One and the same sample provided the 19 T cell receptor beta chains below, sequenced in a study of blood T cell repertoires in COVID-19. The data were produced by immunoSEQ multiplex PCR, yet TCRdb's version contains in-frame clones alone and is incomplete. The table shows more than 120,000 clones, with roughly 87% occurring only once. Material: peripheral blood. The receptor set was obtained from a woman aged 45-65 years with acute or convalescent COVID-19.

This rearrangement joins TRBV11-2 to TRBJ2-7; the D gene is possibly TRBD1 (6 bases). V gave up 2 bases and J gave up 0 bases, with 8 bases separating them. The CDR3 runs 14 residues. Germline lookup yields CDR1 SGHAT and CDR2 FQNNGV. This chain's CDR3 is CASSLLRGSYEQYF. The CDR3 nucleotides read TGTGCCAGCAGCTTACTCAGGGGCTCCTACGAGCAGTACTTC. Full variable domain (missing parts from reference TRBV11-2 and TRBJ2-7): EAGVAQSPRYKIIEKRQSVAFWCNPISGHATLYWYQQILGQGPKLLIQFQNNGVVDDSQLPKDRFSAERLKGVDSTLKIQPAKLEDSAVYLCASSLLRGSYEQYFGPGTRLTVT.

This clone has a handful of counts. The chain combines TRBV5-1 with TRBJ1-5, with TRBD1 identical over 9 bases. Per the germline V gene, CDR1 is SGHRS and CDR2 is YFSETQ. CDR3 size: 13 residues. Losses at the gene ends were 3 bases for V and 5 bases for J; bases not matched to a gene: 0. The CDR3 bases are TGCGCCAGCAGCTGGGACAGGGATCAGCCCCAGCATTTT. Protein product: CASSWDRDQPQHF.

The count of this clone is one. V usage is TRBV5-4 and J usage is TRBJ1-1; 7 nucleotides agree with TRBD1. V lost 4 bases and J lost 7; bases outside the gene matches: 10. The CDR3 spans 14 residues. The germline gives CDR1 SGHNT, CDR2 YYREEE (reference sequence). CDR3: CASSPWDSKNEAFF. The CDR3 DNA follows: TGTGCCAGCAGCCCCTGGGACAGCAAAAATGAAGCTTTCTTT.

The chain couples TRBV6-4 to TRBJ1-6; no definite D call. CDR1 is MRHNA, CDR2 SNTAGT, per germline. This CDR3 contains 15 residues. With 6 bases removed from V and 0 bases from J, the gap between germline ends came to 9 bases. The CDR3 is CASSAESSYNSPLHF. The CDR3 DNA follows: TGTGCCAGCAGCGCGGAGAGCTCCTATAATTCACCCCTCCACTTT.

This clone was recorded a few times. The CDR3, as DNA: TGTGCCACCAGTGTGGGAGGGGAACAGGGTGGGACTGGGGCCAACGTCCTGACTTTC. As protein: CATSVGGEQGGTGANVLTF. This chain joins TRBV24-1 and TRBJ2-6; the D gene is possibly TRBD2 (7 bases). Germline V CDR1 and CDR2: KGHDR, SFDVKD. V was cut by 5 bases and J by 2 bases, with 21 bases left in between. The CDR3 is 19 residues long.

The DNA for the CDR3 is TGTGCCAGCAGTCCGACCCCCGGGACTAGCGGGGGGGGGAAGTACAATGAGCAGTTCTTC. Amino acids: CASSPTPGTSGGGKYNEQFF. J is TRBJ2-1 and V is TRBV27, with 16 nucleotides matching TRBD2. CDR1 and CDR2 (germline): MNHEY, SMNVEV (reference sequence). The CDR3 totals 20 residues. V trimming: 5 bases; J trimming: 4 bases; junction bases outside the gene matches: 14.

This CDR3 is CASNRNTEAFF. For the CDR3, the DNA is TGTGCCAGTAACAGGAACACTGAAGCTTTCTTT. The rearrangement joins TRBV19 to TRBJ1-1; D is unresolved. There are 11 residues in the CDR3. Germline V gene sequence: CDR1 LNHDA, CDR2 SQIVND (reference sequence). V gave up 7 bases and J gave up 1 base, with 4 bases separating them.

This sequence joins TRBV6-6 and TRBJ1-2, with 8 bases fitting TRBD1. V shed 7 bases and J 0 bases; nucleotides not matched to a gene: 10. The CDR3 sequence is 16 residues long. CDR1 and CDR2 from the germline V gene are MNHNY and SVGAGI (reference sequence). The CDR3 DNA reads TGTGCCAGCACTACGGACAGGGCGCTAGCTAACTATGGCTACACCTTC. Translating gives CASTTDRALANYGYTF.

J is TRBJ2-7 and V is TRBV6-2 or TRBV6-3; 8 bases fit TRBD1. The CDR3 is 16 residues long. V dropped 5 bases and J dropped 2; count of bases not matched to a gene: 11. In germline, CDR1 is MNHEY, CDR2 SVGEGT. CDR3: CASSPTTGGSPYEQYF. CDR3 DNA sequence: TGTGCCAGCAGTCCAACCACAGGGGGTAGCCCCTACGAGCAGTACTTC.

This chain connects TRBV2 to TRBJ1-5; D is perhaps TRBD1 (5 bases). Germline V CDR1 and CDR2: SNHLY, FYNNEI. The CDR3 is 15 residues long. Between the trimmed V and J ends, which lost 1 base and 6 bases, there was a span of 13 bases. CDR3 DNA: TGTGCCAGCAGTGAAGTATCGGGGGTGATTCAGCCCCAGCATTTT. Translating it yields CASSEVSGVIQPQHF.

The chain carries TRBV30 and TRBJ1-5; the D gene is possibly TRBD1 (5 bases). Trimming removed 1 base at V and 4 bases at J, with 11 bases between. The CDR3 is made up of 14 amino acids. CDR1 and CDR2 (germline): GTSNPN, SVGIG (reference sequence). CDR3 region: CAWSDQGGNQPQHF. The CDR3 DNA reads TGTGCCTGGAGTGATCAGGGAGGGAATCAGCCCCAGCATTTT.

The rearrangement links TRBV7-3 to TRBJ2-2; D not certain. This CDR3 is 14 amino acids long. Trimming took off 5 bases at V and 1 base at J, with 8 bases between the two ends. CDR1 is SGHTA and CDR2 is FQGTGA in the germline V gene. The CDR3 sequence: CASSPYRNTGELFF. CDR3 bases: TGTGCCAGCAGCCCCTACAGGAACACCGGGGAGCTGTTTTTT. The variable domain in full, with the rest retrieved from reference TRBV7-3 and TRBJ2-2, is GAGVSQTPSNKVTEKGKYVELRCDPISGHTALYWYRQSLGQGPEFLIYFQGTGAADDSGLPNDRFFAVRPEGSVSTLKIQRTERGDSAVYLCASSPYRNTGELFFGEGSRLTVL.

This clone is a singleton in its sample. The chain combines TRBV7-2 with TRBJ2-2, with 11 bases fitting TRBD2. Looked up from germline, CDR1 is SGHTA and CDR2 is FQGNSA. The length of the CDR3 is 17 residues. Unmatched junction bases numbered 4, after V lost 4 bases and J lost 0 bases. Written as DNA, the CDR3 is TGTGCCAGCAGCTCCCCTAGCGGGGGGCCGAACACCGGGGAGCTGTTTTTT. Translation gives CASSSPSGGPNTGELFF.

The chain carries TRBV10-1 and TRBJ2-7; 13 bases are shared with TRBD2. Germline loops: CDR1 WNHNN, CDR2 SYGVQD (reference sequence). This CDR3 contains 18 residues. V shed 3 bases, J shed 3 bases, and the junction held 11 bases outside the gene matches. The CDR3 coding sequence is TGCGCCAGCAGTGATAGGCCGGGACTAGCGGGGACCTTCTACGAGCAGTACTTC. It specifies CASSDRPGLAGTFYEQYF.

The V and J genes are TRBV24-1 and TRBJ1-4; 8 nucleotides agree with TRBD1. V dropped 3 bases and J dropped 5; count of bases not matched to a gene: 7. The germline CDR1 and CDR2 sequences are KGHDR and SFDVKD. This CDR3 spans 16 amino acids. The CDR3 DNA is TGTGCCACCAGTGATCCCAACAGGGGGATGAATGAAAAACTGTTTTTT. Protein sequence: CATSDPNRGMNEKLFF.

The CDR3 sequence: CASSSKFAGGRGDTQYF. The DNA of the CDR3 is TGTGCCAGCAGTTCAAAATTCGCGGGCGGGCGGGGAGATACGCAGTATTTT. The chain combines TRBV11-2 with TRBJ2-3; tentative D call: TRBD2 (6 bases). Trimming stripped 6 bases from V and 5 bases from J, with 24 bases between. This CDR3 contains 17 residues. Germline CDR1 is SGHAT and CDR2 is FQNNGV.

Ten or more counts support this clone. The chain carries TRBV25-1 and TRBJ1-1, with a tentative D call TRBD1 (6 bases). V was pared by 3 bases and J by 4 bases, with 12 bases between. CDR1 and CDR2 from the germline V gene are MGHDK and SYGVNS. This CDR3 comprises 14 residues. The CDR3 DNA is TGTGCCAGCAGTGACGCCGGGGGGGCCACTGAAGCTTTCTTT. Its protein product is CASSDAGGATEAFF.

This chain joins TRBV19 and TRBJ2-3; D is uncertain. V gave up 0 bases and J gave up 4 bases, with 20 bases separating them. Germline CDR1 reads LNHDA; CDR2 reads SQIVND (reference sequence). CDR3 length: 18 amino acids. The CDR3 DNA reads as TGTGCCAGTAGTATAGATGGTCGGTCATATCTAAAATCAGATACGCAGTATTTT. This encodes CASSIDGRSYLKSDTQYF. Using reference TRBV19 and TRBJ2-3 for the parts outside the CDR3, the full variable domain is DGGITQSPKYLFRKEGQNVTLSCEQNLNHDAMYWYRQDPGQGLRLIYYSQIVNDFQKGDIAEGYSVSREKKESFPLTVTSAQKNPTAFYLCASSIDGRSYLKSDTQYFGPGTRLTVL.

The rearrangement uses TRBV5-6 and TRBJ1-6; tentative D call: TRBD1 (6 bases). V was pared by 5 bases and J by 6 bases, with 12 bases between. The germline V gene has CDR1 SGHDT and CDR2 YYEEEE. The CDR3 runs to 14 residues. The CDR3 nucleotides read TGTGCCAGCAGTAGGGACATCCGTAATTCACCCCTCCACTTT. Amino acids: CASSRDIRNSPLHF.